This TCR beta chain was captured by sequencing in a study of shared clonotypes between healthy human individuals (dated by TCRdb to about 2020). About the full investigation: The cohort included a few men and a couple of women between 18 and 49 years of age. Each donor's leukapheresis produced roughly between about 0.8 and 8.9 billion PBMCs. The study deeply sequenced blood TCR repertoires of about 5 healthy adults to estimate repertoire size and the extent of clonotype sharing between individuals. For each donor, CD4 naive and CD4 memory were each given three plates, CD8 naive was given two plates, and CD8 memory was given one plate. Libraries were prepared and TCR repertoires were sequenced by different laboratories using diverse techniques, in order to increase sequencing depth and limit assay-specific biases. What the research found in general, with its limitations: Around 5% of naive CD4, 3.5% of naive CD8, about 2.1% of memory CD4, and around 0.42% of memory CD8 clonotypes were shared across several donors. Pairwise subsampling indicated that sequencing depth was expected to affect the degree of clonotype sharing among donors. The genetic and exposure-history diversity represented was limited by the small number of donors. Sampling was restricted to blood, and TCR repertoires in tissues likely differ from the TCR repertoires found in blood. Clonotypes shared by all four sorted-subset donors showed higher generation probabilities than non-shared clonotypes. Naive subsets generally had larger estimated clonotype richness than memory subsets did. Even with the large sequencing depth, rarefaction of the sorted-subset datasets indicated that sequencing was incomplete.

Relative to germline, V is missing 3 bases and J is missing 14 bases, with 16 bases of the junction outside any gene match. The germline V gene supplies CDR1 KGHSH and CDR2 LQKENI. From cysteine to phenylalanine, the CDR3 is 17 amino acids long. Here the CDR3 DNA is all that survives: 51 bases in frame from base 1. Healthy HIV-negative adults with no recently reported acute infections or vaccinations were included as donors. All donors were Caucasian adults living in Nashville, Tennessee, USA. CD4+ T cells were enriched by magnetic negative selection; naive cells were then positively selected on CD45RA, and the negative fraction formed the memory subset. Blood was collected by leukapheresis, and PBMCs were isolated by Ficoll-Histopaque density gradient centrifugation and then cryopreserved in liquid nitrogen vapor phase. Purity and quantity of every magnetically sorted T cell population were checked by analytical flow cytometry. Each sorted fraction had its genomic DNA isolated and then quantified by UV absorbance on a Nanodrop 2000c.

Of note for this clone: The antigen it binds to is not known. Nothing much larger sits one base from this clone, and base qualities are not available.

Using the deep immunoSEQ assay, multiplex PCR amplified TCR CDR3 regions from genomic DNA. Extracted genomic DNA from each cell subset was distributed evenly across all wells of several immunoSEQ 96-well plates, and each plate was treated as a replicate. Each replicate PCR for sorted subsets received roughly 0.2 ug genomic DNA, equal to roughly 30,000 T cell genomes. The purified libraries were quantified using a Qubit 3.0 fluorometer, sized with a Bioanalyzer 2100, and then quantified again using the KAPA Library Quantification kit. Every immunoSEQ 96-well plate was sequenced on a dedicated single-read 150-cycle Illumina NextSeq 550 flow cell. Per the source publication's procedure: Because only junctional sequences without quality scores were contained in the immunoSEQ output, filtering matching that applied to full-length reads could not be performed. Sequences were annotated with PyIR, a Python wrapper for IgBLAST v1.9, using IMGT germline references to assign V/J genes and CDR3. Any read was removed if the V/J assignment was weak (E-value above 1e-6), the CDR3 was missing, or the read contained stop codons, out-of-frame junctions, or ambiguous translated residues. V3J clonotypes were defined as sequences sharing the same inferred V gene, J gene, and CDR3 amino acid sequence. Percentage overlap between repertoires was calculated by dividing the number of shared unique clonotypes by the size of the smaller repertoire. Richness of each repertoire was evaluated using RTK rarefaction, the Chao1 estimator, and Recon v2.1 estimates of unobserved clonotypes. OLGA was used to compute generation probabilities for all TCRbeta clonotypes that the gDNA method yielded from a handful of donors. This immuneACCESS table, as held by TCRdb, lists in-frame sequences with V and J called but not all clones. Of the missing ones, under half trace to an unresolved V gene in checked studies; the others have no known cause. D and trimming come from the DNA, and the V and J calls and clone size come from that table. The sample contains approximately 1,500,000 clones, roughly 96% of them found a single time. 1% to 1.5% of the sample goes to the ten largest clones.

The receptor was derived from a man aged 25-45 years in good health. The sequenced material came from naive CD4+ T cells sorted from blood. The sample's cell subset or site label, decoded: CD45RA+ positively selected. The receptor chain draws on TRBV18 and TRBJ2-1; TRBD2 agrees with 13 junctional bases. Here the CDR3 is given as CASSPNEGTSGNVAEFF. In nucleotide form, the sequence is TGTGCCAGCTCACCCAATGAAGGGACTAGCGGGAACGTGGCTGAGTTCTTC.